This T cell receptor beta chain is drawn from a study of blood T cell repertoires in COVID-19 (dated by TCRdb to the early 2020s). Study-level background: The collaborator samples originated in the United States, Italy and Spain and spanned the acute and convalescent phases of COVID-19. Subjects who had been exposed to COVID-19, were actively infected with it, or had recovered from it provided the deeply sampled blood TCRbeta repertoires that made up the dataset. A de-identified subject ID, COVID-19 status, age in years and sex were almost always included in the sample metadata. HLA class I and class II types, where available, came from metadata supplied by the sample provider rather than from assay-based typing. The material from the prospective study consisted of cDNA or gDNA derived from T cells, B-cell-depleted T cells, or PBMCs. A freely available public database, intended as a resource for researchers studying the immune response to SARS-CoV-2, is where the repertoires were released. Samples were obtained from the ongoing ImmuneRACE study (first 160 participants) and from 1,254 subjects provided by 6 global collaborators.

The CDR3 runs 11 amino acids, cysteine and phenylalanine included. Only the CDR3 DNA stays, 33 bases, in frame from base 1. The germline V gene provides CDR1 SGHVS and CDR2 FQNEAQ. V is pared back by 4 bases and J by 5 bases, with 5 bases lying between the germline termini. Overall study outcomes, separate from this receptor: The quantity of clinical and demographic metadata differed by source and by participant and was supplied without curation.

At one collaborating source in Seattle, patients were enrolled during active infection and were followed longitudinally through the course of disease. Whole blood was collected in K2EDTA tubes by collaborating institutions according to the institutions' own protocols. For TCRbeta analysis, collaborator samples were shipped as frozen whole blood, as isolated PBMCs, or as DNA extracted from either sample type. Note on this clone: It has no known antigen specificity. No clone much larger than this one lies a single base away; base qualities are absent.

TCRbeta CDR3 regions were amplified from genomic DNA using the immunoSEQ Assay, a bias-controlled multiplex PCR. The source study handled its data this way. Nucleated cell counts per sample were estimated from amplification of reference gene primers within the assay. Sequence reads were collapsed and filtered to measure the absolute abundance of every unique TCRbeta CDR3 rearrangement. Productive Simpson clonality was computed per sample as the square root of Simpson's diversity index over productive rearrangements. The table was pulled from immuneACCESS by TCRdb, which kept in-frame rearrangements only. Such tables lose some clones; where checked, under half of the loss comes from unresolved V genes, and the rest has no known cause. V and J calls and clone size are those listed in that table; D and trimming were worked out from the DNA. The sample table lists just over 300,000 clones, 85% to 90% of them with a count of one. About 1.7% of the sample goes to the ten largest clones.

Recombination linked TRBV7-8 to TRBJ2-5; TRBD2 is possibly the D segment (5 matching bases). The specimen was peripheral blood. This TCR came from a woman aged 30 to 39 with COVID-19, enrolled during active disease. The CDR3: CASSSGETQYF. The DNA sequence is given as TGTGCCAGCAGCTCGGGGGAGACCCAGTACTTC.